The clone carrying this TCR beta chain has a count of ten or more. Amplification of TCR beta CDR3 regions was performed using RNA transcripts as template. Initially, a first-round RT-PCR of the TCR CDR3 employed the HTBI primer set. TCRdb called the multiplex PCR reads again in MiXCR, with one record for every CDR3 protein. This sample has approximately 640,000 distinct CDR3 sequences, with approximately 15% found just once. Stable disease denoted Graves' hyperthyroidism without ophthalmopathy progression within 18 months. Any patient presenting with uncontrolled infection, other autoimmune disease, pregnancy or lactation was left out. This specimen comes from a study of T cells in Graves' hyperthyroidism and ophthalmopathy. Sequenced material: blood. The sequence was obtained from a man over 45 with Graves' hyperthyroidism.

The CDR3 DNA sequence: TGTGCCAGCAGCTTTTATCGGGAAGAGACCCAGTACTTC. Residues: CASSFYREETQYF. The genes are TRBV7-2 and TRBJ2-5; D not resolved. The V gene's germline CDR1 is SGHTA and CDR2 FQGNSA. This CDR3 is built from 13 residues. Between the trimmed V and J ends, which lost 3 bases and 3 bases, there was a span of 8 bases.